These T cell receptor beta chains were read from a single sample in a study of identical twins. TCRdb analysed the 5' RACE reads with MiXCR anew, one entry per CDR3 protein. This sample has 140,000 to 150,000 distinct CDR3 sequences, with roughly 3.5% found just once. Sequenced: memory T cells sorted from blood. The receptor source for this set is a man in his late teens or twenties in good health. Both conserved end residues are trimmed from each CDR3. Only part of the rows carry a size: once, few, many, or a class if the clone is expanded.

CDR3	J	V	size
ASSYSGSRDEQF	TRBJ2-1	TRBV6-2/TRBV6-3	many
ASSFREGGRNEQF	TRBJ2-1	TRBV27	NA
ASSWGTRRFTDTQY	TRBJ2-3	TRBV28	many
ASSFSRGLYEQY	TRBJ2-7	TRBV28	many
ASTSAGGGYEQY	TRBJ2-7	TRBV3-1	many
SANLPGLRERNEQY	TRBJ2-7	TRBV20-1	many
ATSRGEGVTGELF	TRBJ2-2	TRBV15	many
ASSQSPNQPQH	TRBJ1-5	TRBV3-1	many
SVAESTGEQY	TRBJ2-7	TRBV29-1	many
SASTPQAKNIQY	TRBJ2-4	TRBV20-1	many
ASSFTLPGASVQY	TRBJ2-4	TRBV7-2	few